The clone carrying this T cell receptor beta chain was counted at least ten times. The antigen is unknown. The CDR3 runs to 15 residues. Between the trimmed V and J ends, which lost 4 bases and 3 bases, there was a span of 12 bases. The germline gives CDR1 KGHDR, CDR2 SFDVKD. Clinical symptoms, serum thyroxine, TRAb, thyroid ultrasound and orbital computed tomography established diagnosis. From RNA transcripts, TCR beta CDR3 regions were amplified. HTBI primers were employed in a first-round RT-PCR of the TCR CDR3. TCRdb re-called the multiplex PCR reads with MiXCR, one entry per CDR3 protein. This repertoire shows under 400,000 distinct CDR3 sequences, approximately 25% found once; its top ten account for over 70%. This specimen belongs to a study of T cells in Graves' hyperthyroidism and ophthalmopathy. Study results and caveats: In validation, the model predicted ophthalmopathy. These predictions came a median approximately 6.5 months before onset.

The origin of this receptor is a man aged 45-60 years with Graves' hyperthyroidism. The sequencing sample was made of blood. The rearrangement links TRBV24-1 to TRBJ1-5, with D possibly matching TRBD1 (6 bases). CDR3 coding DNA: TGTGCCACCAGTGAGGCCCGGACAGTCAATCAGCCCCAGCATTTT. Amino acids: CATSEARTVNQPQHF.